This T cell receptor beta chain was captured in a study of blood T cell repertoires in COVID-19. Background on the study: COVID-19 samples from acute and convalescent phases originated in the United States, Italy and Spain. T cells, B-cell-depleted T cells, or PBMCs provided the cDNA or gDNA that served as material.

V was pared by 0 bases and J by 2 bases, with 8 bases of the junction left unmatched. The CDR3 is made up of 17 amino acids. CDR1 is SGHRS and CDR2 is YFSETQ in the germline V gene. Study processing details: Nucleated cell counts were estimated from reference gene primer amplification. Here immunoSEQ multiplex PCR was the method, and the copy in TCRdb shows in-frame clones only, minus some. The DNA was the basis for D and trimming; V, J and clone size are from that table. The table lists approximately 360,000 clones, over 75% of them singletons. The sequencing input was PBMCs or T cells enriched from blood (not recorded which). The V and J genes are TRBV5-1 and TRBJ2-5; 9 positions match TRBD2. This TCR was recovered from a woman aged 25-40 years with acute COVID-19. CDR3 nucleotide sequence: TGCGCCAGCAGCTTGGTTGGGCTAGCGGGGACTCAAGAGACCCAGTACTTC. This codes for CASSLVGLAGTQETQYF.